This T cell receptor (beta chain) was retrieved from a study of T cells after posttransplantation cyclophosphamide. Trimming took 3 bases from V and 0 from J, leaving 11 bases between them. The CDR3 sequence is 15 residues long. TCRdb keeps only in-frame clones here, not all; method: immunoSEQ multiplex PCR. The repertoire consists of 25,000 to 30,000 clones, none detected only once. About this clone itself: Its antigen is currently unknown.

Peripheral blood was collected from the related graft donor on the marrow donation day. Whole-study results and caveats: Later blood repertoires were often dominated by clones from the donor CD8+ memory compartment. Recipient CMV seropositivity and CMV reactivation strongly tracked TRB clonality. Tissue-infiltrating T cells from skin or gut overlapped little with blood T cells.

This TCR was recovered from a woman aged 55-69 years in good health, CMV-negative, and a related stem cell transplant donor. The sample comprised PBMCs. The chain couples TRBV12-3 or TRBV12-4 to TRBJ1-2, with a weak D call TRBD1 (6 bases). The CDR3 sequence: CASSFQGRANYGYTF. The CDR3 bases are TGTGCCAGCAGTTTTCAGGGGCGAGCTAACTATGGCTACACCTTC.